This TCR beta chain appears in the sequencing data of a study of CD8 T cells in Susac syndrome. After extraction with the RNeasy kit, roughly 0.5 to 1 ug of the RNA was reverse transcribed using random hexamers. MiXCR, run by TCRdb on the immunoSEQ multiplex PCR reads, gives a single entry per CDR3 protein. The sample shows around 79,000 distinct CDR3 sequences, about 95% of them seen only once. This CDR3 comprises 13 residues. J gave up 8 bases and V 6 bases, and 4 bases lay outside the gene matches. Negative isolation was used for CD8+ and CD4+ T cells, and FACS enrichment was applied to TEMRA cells. Turning to this clonotype: The target antigen is unknown.

Whole-study results and caveats: As the study acknowledged, the number of individuals in its TCR sequencing and HLA analysis was relatively small.

The specimen was CD8+ T cells from PBMCs. This TCR was sampled from a human donor with multiple sclerosis. This chain uses TRBV12-3 or TRBV12-4 with TRBJ1-2; 12 bases are shared with TRBD1. The CDR3 coding sequence is TGTGCCAGCAGCTCGGGACAGGGGGCGGGCTACACCTTC. Protein product: CASSSGQGAGYTF.